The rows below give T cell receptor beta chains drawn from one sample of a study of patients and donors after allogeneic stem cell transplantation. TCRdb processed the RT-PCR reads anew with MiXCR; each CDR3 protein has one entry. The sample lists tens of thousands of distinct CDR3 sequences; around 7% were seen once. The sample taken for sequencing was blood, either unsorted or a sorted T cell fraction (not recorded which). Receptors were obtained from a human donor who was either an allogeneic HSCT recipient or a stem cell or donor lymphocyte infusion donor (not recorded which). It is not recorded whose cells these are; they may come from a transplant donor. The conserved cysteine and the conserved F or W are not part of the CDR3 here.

ASSPYSNQPQH	TRBV12-3/TRBV12-4	TRBJ1-5
ASSHRTGNYGYT	TRBV7-2	TRBJ1-2
ASSLTQATYNEQF	TRBV7-3	TRBJ2-1
ASSLVGGGEPQH	TRBV4-1	TRBJ1-5
SATDPDDIQY	TRBV20-1	TRBJ2-4
SAPETGGSNQPQH	TRBV20-1	TRBJ1-5
ASSLGITPADTQY	TRBV5-1	TRBJ2-3
ATSRDALAGEQY	TRBV15	TRBJ2-7
ASSQAPGYEQY	TRBV4-2	TRBJ2-7
ASREIPWAKNIQY	TRBV2	TRBJ2-4
ASSFEAGAEETQY	TRBV5-6	TRBJ2-5
ASIVAAGGTDTQY	TRBV6-1	TRBJ2-3
SASPGTSGYEQY	TRBV29-1	TRBJ2-7
ASSQDGTGANVLT	TRBV4-3	TRBJ2-6
ASSFAGTSGYEQY	TRBV12-3/TRBV12-4	TRBJ2-7
ASSQEQGLAYEQY	TRBV7-6	TRBJ2-7
ASSLAGRFYEQY	TRBV7-9	TRBJ2-7
ATSDLSGGNEQF	TRBV24-1	TRBJ2-1
ASSHNRGGYEKLF	TRBV4-3	TRBJ1-4
SVVPSVTGELF	TRBV29-1	TRBJ2-2
ASSLGPNVGAEAF	TRBV7-2	TRBJ1-1